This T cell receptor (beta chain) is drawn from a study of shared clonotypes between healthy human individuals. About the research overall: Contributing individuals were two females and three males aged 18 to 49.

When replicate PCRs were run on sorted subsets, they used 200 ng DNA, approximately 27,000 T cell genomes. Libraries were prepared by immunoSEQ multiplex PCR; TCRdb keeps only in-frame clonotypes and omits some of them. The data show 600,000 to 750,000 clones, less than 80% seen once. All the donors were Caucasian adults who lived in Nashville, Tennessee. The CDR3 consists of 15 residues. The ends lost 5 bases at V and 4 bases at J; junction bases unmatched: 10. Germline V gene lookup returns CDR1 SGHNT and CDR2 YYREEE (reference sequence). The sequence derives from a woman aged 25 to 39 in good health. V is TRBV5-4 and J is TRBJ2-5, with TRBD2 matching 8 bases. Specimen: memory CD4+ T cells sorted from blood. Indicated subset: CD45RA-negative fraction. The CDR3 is CASSKSGSRLETQYF. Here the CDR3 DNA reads TGTGCCAGCAGTAAGAGCGGGAGTAGGTTAGAGACCCAGTACTTC.